The 19 T cell receptor beta chains listed next were all sequenced from one sample in a study of blood T cell repertoires in COVID-19. Assay: immunoSEQ multiplex PCR; the TCRdb copy retains only in-frame clones and omits some. The sample carries just over 150,000 clones, around 93% recorded once. Specimen: peripheral blood. The receptors derive from a woman between 45 and 60 years old with acute or convalescent COVID-19.

This CDR3 is CAISDSDRSSGNTIYF. The CDR3 DNA reads TGTGCCATCAGTGACTCGGACAGGAGCTCTGGAAACACCATATATTTT. The genes are TRBV10-3 and TRBJ1-3; 7 bases line up with TRBD1. The V and J ends lost 3 bases and 0 bases, in that order; junction bases with no gene match: 5. CDR3 size: 16 residues. Germline loops: CDR1 ENHRY, CDR2 SYGVKD.

The chain couples TRBV7-9 to TRBJ1-1; D is ambiguous. V lost 3 bases and J lost 8, with 16 bases in between. Germline lookup yields CDR1 SEHNR and CDR2 FQNEAQ (reference sequence). This CDR3 is 14 amino acids long. CDR3 in amino acids: CASSLEGGAREAFF. The CDR3 region has the DNA TGTGCCAGCAGCTTGGAGGGCGGCGCCCGAGAAGCTTTCTTT.

In its sample, this clone was seen once. The CDR3 DNA reads as TGTGCCAGCAGCGTAGATGTGCGGGAGGGACGCACAGATACGCAGTATTTT. Its translation is CASSVDVREGRTDTQYF. The chain carries TRBV9 and TRBJ2-3, with 9 bases lining up with TRBD2. The ends lost 0 bases at V and 1 base at J; junction bases unmatched: 6. The CDR3 is made up of 17 amino acids. Germline assignment: CDR1 SGDLS and CDR2 YYNGEE.

The J gene is TRBJ2-2, the V gene TRBV7-6, with 7 bases fitting TRBD2. The CDR3 is 15 residues long. The trim removed 3 bases at V and 5 bases at J, leaving 6 bases unmatched. Germline CDR1 is SGHVS and CDR2 is FNYEAQ. The CDR3 DNA follows: TGTGCCAGCAGCTTGGAGGCGGGGGATACCGGGGAGCTGTTTTTT. This encodes CASSLEAGDTGELFF.

This rearrangement joins TRBV28 to TRBJ2-3; 9 bases map to TRBD1. Germline loops: CDR1 MDHEN, CDR2 SYDVKM. V shed 3 bases and J 1 base; nucleotides not matched to a gene: 5. The length of the CDR3 is 16 residues. This CDR3 reads CASSFGQGMGTDTQYF. The CDR3 DNA sequence: TGTGCCAGCAGTTTCGGACAGGGGATGGGCACAGATACGCAGTATTTT.

The chain carries TRBV6-2 or TRBV6-3 and TRBJ2-7, with a tentative D call TRBD2 (5 bases). The V end was cut by 4 bases, the J end by 9 bases, with 34 bases between. The germline gives CDR1 MNHEY, CDR2 SVGEGT. The CDR3 has 19 amino acids. The CDR3 is CASSSHRFSAGVRPTTQYF. CDR3 sequence (DNA): TGTGCCAGCAGTTCCCACCGGTTTTCCGCGGGCGTGCGACCTACGACGCAGTACTTC.

The CDR3 protein is CASSPPGQGAGNEQFF. The CDR3 coding sequence is TGTGCCAGCAGCCCGCCGGGGCAGGGGGCAGGCAATGAGCAGTTCTTC. The V gene is TRBV5-4, the J gene TRBJ2-1; TRBD1 aligns across 8 bases. Germline trimming cut 4 bases from V and 6 bases from J; bases unmatched to any gene: 12. CDR1 and CDR2 (germline): SGHNT, YYREEE (reference sequence). CDR3 size: 16 residues.

This clone was detected only once. This rearrangement joins TRBV5-1 to TRBJ2-6; D remains ambiguous. This CDR3 spans 17 amino acids. V gave up 4 bases and J gave up 2 bases, with 16 bases separating them. From germline, CDR1 is SGHRS and CDR2 YFSETQ. CDR3 sequence (DNA): TGCGCCAGCAGCCCCTCCCTTCCTACGACTGGGGCCAACGTCCTGACTTTC. Translated, it gives CASSPSLPTTGANVLTF.

The V and J genes are TRBV20-1 and TRBJ2-7; 8 positions agree with TRBD1. J was trimmed by 2 bases and V by 3 bases; bases with no gene match: 3. Germline V gives CDR1 DFQATT, CDR2 SNEGSKA (reference sequence). This CDR3 spans 13 amino acids. CDR3 sequence: CSASSRGPYEQYF. CDR3 nucleotide sequence: TGCAGTGCTAGTTCCAGGGGGCCCTACGAGCAGTACTTC.

This rearrangement joins TRBV28 to TRBJ1-5; no firm D call. Trimming shortened V by 4 bases and J by 1 base, and 11 bases separated the two germline ends. The CDR3 loop spans 15 amino acids. The germline V gene encodes CDR1 MDHEN and CDR2 SYDVKM. As DNA, the CDR3 is TGTGCCAGCAGTTCCGGCGGTTTGAGCAATCAGCCCCAGCATTTT. This encodes CASSSGGLSNQPQHF.

The chain recombines TRBV4-2 with TRBJ2-5; 7 positions agree with TRBD2. CDR1 is LGHNA, CDR2 YNFKEQ, per germline. Trimming cost V 1 base and J 1 base; bases outside gene matches: 9. The CDR3 length is 17 residues. The CDR3 region is CASSQGVGGGPQETQYF. Written as DNA, the CDR3 is TGTGCCAGCAGCCAAGGAGTCGGCGGGGGACCCCAAGAGACCCAGTACTTC.

The rearrangement joins TRBV30 to TRBJ1-6; TRBD1 matches at 8 bases. V gave up 3 bases and J gave up 5 bases; unmatched junction bases: 3. Per the germline V gene, CDR1 is GTSNPN and CDR2 is SVGIG (reference sequence). The CDR3 is 14 residues long. The CDR3 region has the DNA TGTGCCTGGAGAGGGGACAGGCATAATTCACCCCTCCACTTT. This codes for CAWRGDRHNSPLHF.

The chain combines TRBV29-1 with TRBJ1-2, with unresolved D. Trimming shortened V by 6 bases and J by 4 bases, and 18 bases separated the two germline ends. Germline V gives CDR1 SQVTM, CDR2 ANQGSEA. CDR3 length: 14 amino acids. This CDR3 reads CSVGSGGEFYGYTF. In DNA form, the CDR3 reads TGCAGCGTCGGATCCGGCGGGGAGTTCTATGGCTACACCTTC.

The chain carries TRBV7-2 and TRBJ1-1, with D perhaps TRBD1 (6 bases). This CDR3 region has 15 residues. In germline, CDR1 is SGHTA, CDR2 FQGNSA. V gave up 1 base and J gave up 1 base, with 10 bases separating them. The CDR3 spells CASSLEGGRNTEAFF. The DNA for the CDR3 is TGTGCCAGCAGCTTAGAAGGGGGAAGGAACACTGAAGCTTTCTTT.

V is TRBV2 and J is TRBJ2-7; 9 nucleotides agree with TRBD1. The V gene end was trimmed by 1 base and the J gene end by 3 bases; junction bases not matched to a gene: 10. Germline assignment: CDR1 SNHLY and CDR2 FYNNEI. The CDR3 has 17 amino acids. The CDR3 loop is CASSEGWSDRGFYEQYF. The CDR3 DNA reads as TGTGCCAGCAGTGAAGGGTGGTCGGACAGGGGATTCTACGAGCAGTACTTC.

The chain is built from TRBV25-1 and TRBJ1-2; possibly TRBD1 for D (6 bases). V lost 7 bases and J 4 bases, leaving 25 bases between the germline ends. This CDR3 contains 17 residues. Germline CDR1 MGHDK, CDR2 SYGVNS. The CDR3 here is CASIKGGETGRSYGYTF. CDR3 nucleotide sequence: TGTGCCAGCATAAAAGGGGGGGAGACAGGTCGGAGCTATGGCTACACCTTC.

A single count supports this clone. The CDR3 loop is CASSQVRDRENNEQFF. Written as DNA, the CDR3 is TGTGCCAGCAGCCAAGTGCGGGACAGGGAAAACAATGAGCAGTTCTTC. The chain joins TRBV7-8 to TRBJ2-1, with 9 bases matching TRBD1. The CDR3 is 16 amino acids. Germline CDR1 is SGHVS and CDR2 is FQNEAQ. The V gene end was trimmed by 5 bases and the J gene end by 5 bases; junction bases not matched to a gene: 10.

CDR3 sequence (DNA): TGTGCCAGTAGTCTAGGTCTACGCGGTGAGCAGTTCTTC. This encodes CASSLGLRGEQFF. The V and J genes are TRBV19 and TRBJ2-1; D ambiguous. There are 13 residues in the CDR3. CDR1 and CDR2 (germline): LNHDA, SQIVND (reference sequence). Trimming shortened V by 5 bases and J by 9 bases, and 14 bases separated the two germline ends.

The table lists this clone with a few counts. V and J are TRBV6-2 or TRBV6-3 and TRBJ1-1; no firm D call. CDR3 length equals 14 residues. With 6 bases removed from V and 8 bases from J, the gap between germline ends came to 19 bases. Germline assignment: CDR1 MNHEY and CDR2 SVGEGT. CDR3 sequence: CASSTTSGSREAFF. CDR3 coding DNA: TGTGCCAGCAGCACAACCTCCGGGAGTCGGGAAGCTTTCTTT.